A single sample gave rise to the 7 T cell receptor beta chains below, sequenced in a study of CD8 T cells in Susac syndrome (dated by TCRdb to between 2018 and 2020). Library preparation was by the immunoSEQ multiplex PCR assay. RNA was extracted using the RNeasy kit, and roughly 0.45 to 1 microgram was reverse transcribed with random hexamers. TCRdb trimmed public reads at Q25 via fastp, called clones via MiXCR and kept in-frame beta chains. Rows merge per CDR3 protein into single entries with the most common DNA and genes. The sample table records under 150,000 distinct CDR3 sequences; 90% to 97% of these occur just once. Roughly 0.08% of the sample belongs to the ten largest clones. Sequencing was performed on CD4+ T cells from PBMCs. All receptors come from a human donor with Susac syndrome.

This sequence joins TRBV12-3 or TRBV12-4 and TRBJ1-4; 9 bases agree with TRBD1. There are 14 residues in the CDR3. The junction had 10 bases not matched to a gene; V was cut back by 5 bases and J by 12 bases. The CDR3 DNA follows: TGTGCCAGCAGTCCGGGACAGGGTGGTGACCAACTGTTTTTT. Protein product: CASSPGQGGDQLFF.

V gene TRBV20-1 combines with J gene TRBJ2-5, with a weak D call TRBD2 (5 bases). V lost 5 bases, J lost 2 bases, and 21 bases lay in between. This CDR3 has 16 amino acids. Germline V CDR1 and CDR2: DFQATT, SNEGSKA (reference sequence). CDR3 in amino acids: CSAWPLTAGRQETQYF. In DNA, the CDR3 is TGCAGTGCTTGGCCCCTAACGGCGGGTCGGCAAGAGACCCAGTACTTC.

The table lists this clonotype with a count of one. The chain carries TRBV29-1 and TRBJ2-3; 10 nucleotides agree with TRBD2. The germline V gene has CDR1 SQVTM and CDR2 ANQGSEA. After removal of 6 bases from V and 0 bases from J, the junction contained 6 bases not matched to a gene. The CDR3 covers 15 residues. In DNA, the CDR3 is TGCAGCGTCGGAAAGGGACTAGCGAGCACAGATACGCAGTATTTT. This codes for CSVGKGLASTDTQYF.

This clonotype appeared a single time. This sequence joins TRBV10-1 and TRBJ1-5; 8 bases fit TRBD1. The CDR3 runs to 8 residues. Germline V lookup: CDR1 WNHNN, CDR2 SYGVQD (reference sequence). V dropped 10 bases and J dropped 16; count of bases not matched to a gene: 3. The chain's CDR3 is CAKQGGHF. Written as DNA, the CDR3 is TGCGCCAAACAGGGGGGTCATTTT.

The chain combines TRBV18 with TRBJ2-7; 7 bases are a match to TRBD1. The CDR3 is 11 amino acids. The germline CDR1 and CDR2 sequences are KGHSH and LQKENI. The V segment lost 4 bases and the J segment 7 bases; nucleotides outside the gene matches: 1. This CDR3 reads CASSQGQEQYF. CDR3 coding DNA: TGTGCCAGCTCACAGGGACAGGAGCAGTACTTC. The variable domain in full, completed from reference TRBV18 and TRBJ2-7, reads NAGVMQNPRHLVRRRGQEARLRCSPMKGHSHVYWYRQLPEEGLKFMVYLQKENIIDESGMPKERFSAEFPKEGPSILRIQQVVRGDSAAYFCASSQGQEQYFGPGTRLTVT.

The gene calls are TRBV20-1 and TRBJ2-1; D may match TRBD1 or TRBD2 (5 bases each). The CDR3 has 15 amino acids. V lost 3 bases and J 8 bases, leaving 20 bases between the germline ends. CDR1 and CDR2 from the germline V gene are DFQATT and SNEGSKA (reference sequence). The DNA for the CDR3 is TGCAGTGCTAGTGGGGGACGATCCCTTAGGGATGAGCAGTTCTTC. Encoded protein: CSASGGRSLRDEQFF.

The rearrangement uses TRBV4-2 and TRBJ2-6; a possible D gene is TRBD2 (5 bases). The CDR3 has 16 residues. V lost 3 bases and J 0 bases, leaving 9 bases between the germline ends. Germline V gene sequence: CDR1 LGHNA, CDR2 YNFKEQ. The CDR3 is CASSQAGGSGANVLTF. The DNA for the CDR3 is TGTGCCAGCAGCCAGGCGGGTGGCTCTGGGGCCAACGTCCTGACTTTC.